One and the same sample provided the 25 T cell receptor beta chains below, sequenced in a study of molecular identifiers for immune sequencing clone quantification. From the PCR reads, TCRdb called clonotypes with MiXCR, one entry per CDR3 protein. The data contain around 70,000 distinct CDR3 sequences, about a fifth of them singletons. Sequencing was performed on naive CD8+ T cells from blood, with Jurkat cell RNA spiked in. The subset was: FACS-sorted CD8+CD4-CCR7+CD45RA+ naive T cells. The receptors stem from a human donor in good health. Some libraries in this study had Jurkat cell RNA spiked in.

This clonotype was seen many times. The V and J genes are TRBV20-1 and TRBJ2-3; D remains ambiguous. Germline lookup yields CDR1 DFQATT and CDR2 SNEGSKA (reference sequence). The CDR3 runs to 11 residues. V was clipped by 0 bases and J by 2 bases, with 0 bases between them. CDR3 in DNA: TGCAGTGCTAGAGACACAGATACGCAGTATTTT. This encodes CSARDTDTQYF.

This clonotype appeared many times. The rearrangement joins TRBV9 to TRBJ2-7; D might be TRBD2 (5 bases). V was cut by 0 bases and J by 5 bases, with 15 bases left in between. Germline CDR1 and CDR2: SGDLS and YYNGEE. This CDR3 has 15 residues. CDR3 loop: CASSVGSGVSHEQYF. The CDR3 DNA follows: TGTGCCAGCAGCGTAGGGTCCGGGGTTAGCCACGAGCAGTACTTC.

This clonotype was seen many times. The V gene is TRBV12-3 or TRBV12-4, the J gene TRBJ2-3; D is undetermined. V was clipped by 10 bases and J by 6 bases, with 17 bases between them. The CDR3 runs 13 residues. The CDR3 bases are TGTGCCACCGACGGACGATTGGCGGATACGCAGTATTTT. Its translation is CATDGRLADTQYF.

This chain connects TRBV30 to TRBJ2-7; D call uncertain. Deletions cut 3 bases from V and 5 bases from J, with 8 bases between. The CDR3 has 11 residues. Looked up from germline, CDR1 is GTSNPN and CDR2 is SVGIG (reference sequence). Here the CDR3 DNA reads TGTGCCTGGAGATATGCCAACGAGCAGTACTTC. Protein: CAWRYANEQYF.

Concerning this clonotype itself: Just one base apart from a much larger clone, this may be a read error. V and J are TRBV7-8 and TRBJ2-1; D may correspond to TRBD1 or TRBD2 (5 bases each). The CDR3 contains 14 residues. In germline, CDR1 is SGHVS, CDR2 FQNEAQ. CDR3 protein: CASSSRGSCNEQFF. In nucleotides, the CDR3 is TGTGCCAGCAGCTCGAGGGGTTCCTGCAATGAGCAGTTCTTC.

A few counts support this clonotype. The V and J genes are TRBV13 and TRBJ1-1; no clear D gene. The CDR3 runs 12 residues. Germline V CDR1 and CDR2: PRHDT, FYEKMQ (reference sequence). V lost 3 bases, J lost 5 bases, and 7 bases lay in between. The CDR3 bases are TGTGCCAGCAGCTTCGGGGAGACTGAAGCTTTCTTT. It specifies CASSFGETEAFF.

There are many counts of this clonotype. The J gene is TRBJ2-3, the V gene TRBV5-1, with TRBD1 as a possible D gene (6 bases). Germline assignment: CDR1 SGHRS and CDR2 YFSETQ. This CDR3 comprises 17 residues. V gave up 5 bases and J gave up 3 bases, with 22 bases separating them. The CDR3 here is CASRTGQSLPGTDTQYF. In DNA form, the CDR3 reads TGCGCCAGCAGAACCGGACAGTCCCTACCGGGGACAGATACGCAGTATTTT.

This clonotype was picked up many times. The V gene is TRBV6-4, the J gene TRBJ2-3; D gene unclear. Trimming shortened V by 5 bases and J by 2 bases, and 17 bases separated the two germline ends. The CDR3 runs 16 residues. The germline V gene encodes CDR1 MRHNA and CDR2 SNTAGT. CDR3 DNA sequence: TGTGCCAGCAGTTTAAAGGGCTCTAAGGACACAGATACGCAGTATTTT. It encodes CASSLKGSKDTDTQYF.

This clonotype has only one observation. One end of the junction does not line up with germline, which may come from a read error. This sequence joins TRBV25-1 and TRBJ2-7, with D hard to call. The germline CDR1 and CDR2 sequences are MGHDK and SYGVNS. The CDR3 is 15 residues long. CDR3 bases: TGTGCCAGCAGTGAATTTGGAACAGAGCCCTACGAGCAGTCCTTC. It codes for CASSEFGTEPYEQSF.

This clonotype was observed at least ten times. The rearrangement links TRBV3-1 to TRBJ2-3, with 9 bases fitting TRBD2. The V gene end was trimmed by 1 base and the J gene end by 4 bases; junction bases not matched to a gene: 12. Looked up from germline, CDR1 is LGHDT and CDR2 is YNNKEL (reference sequence). The CDR3 runs 18 residues. As DNA, the CDR3 is TGTGCCAGCAGCCAAGCTCTGCTGGTAGCGGGAGAGGCAGATACGCAGTATTTT. It codes for CASSQALLVAGEADTQYF.

This clonotype has only a few counts. This chain joins TRBV29-1 and TRBJ2-2; possibly TRBD1 or TRBD2 for D (5 bases each). Germline CDR1 reads SQVTM; CDR2 reads ANQGSEA. This CDR3 is built from 12 residues. The V and J ends lost 6 bases and 7 bases respectively, with 12 bases between them. CDR3 loop: CSVVKGSGELFF. The CDR3 region has the DNA TGCAGCGTAGTTAAGGGGAGCGGGGAGCTGTTTTTT.

Of note for this clonotype: The germline gene is not matched at one end of the junction; a read error may be the cause. J is TRBJ2-7 and V is TRBV6-6, with D possibly called TRBD1 or TRBD2 (5 bases each). CDR1 is MNHNY and CDR2 is SVGAGI in the germline V gene (reference sequence). This CDR3 has 15 residues. The DNA of the CDR3 is TGTGCCAGCAGTTACCTGGGACCGAGCTCCCACGAGCAGTACTTC. Amino acid sequence: CASSYLGPSSHEQYF.

Comments on this clonotype: The junction departs from the called germline gene at one end, perhaps through a read error. The chain combines TRBV7-2 with TRBJ2-7; 9 bases fit TRBD1. The germline gives CDR1 SGHTA, CDR2 FQGNSA. This CDR3 is 16 amino acids long. CDR3 amino acids: CANSPVGQGLFIEQYF. CDR3 in DNA: TGTGCCAACAGCCCGGTGGGACAGGGCTTGTTTATCGAGCAGTACTTC.

In this sample, this clonotype turned up many times. The V call is TRBV11-3, the J call TRBJ2-2; 10 bases map to TRBD2. V trimming: 5 bases; J trimming: 1 base; junction bases outside the gene matches: 7. This CDR3 is 17 amino acids long. From germline, CDR1 is SGHNT and CDR2 YENEEA. The CDR3 spells CASSRPRLAGNTGELFF. The CDR3 region has the DNA TGTGCCAGCAGCCGACCCCGACTAGCGGGGAACACCGGGGAGCTGTTTTTT. Looking up the rest from reference TRBV11-3 and TRBJ2-2 gives the full variable domain: EAGVVQSPRYKIIEKKQPVAFWCNPISGHNTLYWYLQNLGQGPELLIRYENEEAVDDSQLPKDRFSAERLKGVDSTLKIQPAELGDSAVYLCASSRPRLAGNTGELFFGEGSRLTVL.

A note on this clonotype: The junction departs from the called germline gene at one end, perhaps through a read error. The chain has TRBV20-1 and TRBJ2-2, with D possibly being TRBD2 (6 bases). CDR1 and CDR2 from the germline V gene are DFQATT and SNEGSKA (reference sequence). This CDR3 is built from 15 residues. As DNA, the CDR3 is TGCAGTGCTATCGGGGCCGGGCCCTACACCGGGGGGCTGTTTTTT. It translates to CSAIGAGPYTGGLFF.

This clonotype was counted ten times or more. V gene TRBV7-8 combines with J gene TRBJ2-1; 7 nucleotides match TRBD2. CDR1 SGHVS and CDR2 FQNEAQ come from the germline V gene. CDR3 length: 17 amino acids. Trimming removed 1 base from V and 2 bases from J; junction bases left unmatched: 8. In nucleotides, the CDR3 is TGTGCCAGCAGCTTAGAGCGCTGGGGAGGGCCCTACAATGAGCAGTTCTTC. Its translation is CASSLERWGGPYNEQFF.

A note on this clonotype: Possible read error: a much larger clone is one base away. This CDR3 is missing its conserved last phenylalanine or tryptophan, likely due to a read error. The chain has TRBV11-2 and TRBJ2-7, with 10 bases aligning to TRBD2. The length of the CDR3 is 18 residues. V lost 2 bases to trimming and J lost 0 bases; unmatched junction nucleotides: 10. CDR1 SGHAT and CDR2 FQNNGV come from the germline V gene. CDR3 loop: CASSLISSGSRGSYEQYL. Here the CDR3 DNA reads TGTGCCAGCAGCTTAATCTCTAGCGGGAGTCGCGGCTCCTACGAGCAGTACCTC.

This clonotype was found many times. The V and J genes are TRBV27 and TRBJ2-4; D tentatively fits TRBD1 or TRBD2 (5 bases each). Trimming left V 5 bases short and J 8 bases short, with 13 bases between. Germline-derived CDR1 and CDR2 are MNHEY and SMNVEV (reference sequence). This CDR3 is built from 13 residues. As DNA, the CDR3 is TGTGCCAGCAGTCCAGGACTGGGGGACATTCAGTACTTC. Translation gives CASSPGLGDIQYF.

This clonotype was recorded at least ten times. This CDR3 is CASSLLMTDTQYF. As DNA, the CDR3 is TGTGCCAGCAGCTTACTTATGACAGATACGCAGTATTTT. The chain employs TRBV11-1 and TRBJ2-3; the D is unclear. The V end lost 2 bases, the J end lost 3 bases, and 6 bases lay between the germline ends. The CDR3 spans 13 residues. Germline assignment: CDR1 SGHAT and CDR2 FQDESV (reference sequence).

This clonotype turned up a few times. This may come from a read error, since a much larger clone is one base off. This chain connects TRBV6-2 or TRBV6-3 to TRBJ2-3; 10 bases align to TRBD2. The ends lost 8 bases at V and 0 bases at J; junction bases unmatched: 5. Germline loops: CDR1 MNHEY, CDR2 SVGEGT. This CDR3 is built from 15 residues. This chain's CDR3 is CASEETSGSTDTQYF. The CDR3 coding sequence is TGTGCCAGCGAAGAGACTAGCGGGAGCACAGATACGCAGTATTTT.

As for this clonotype: With a much larger clone just one base away, this may be a read error. The V gene is TRBV9, the J gene TRBJ2-2; D call uncertain. Trimming removed 1 base from V and 7 bases from J, with 2 bases in between. Germline V gene lookup returns CDR1 SGDLS and CDR2 YYNGEE. This CDR3 is built from 11 residues. The CDR3 sequence is CASSVSGELFF. The DNA for the CDR3 is TGTGCCAGCAGCGTAAGCGGGGAGCTGTTTTTT.

This clonotype turned up a few times. This could be a read error, since a much larger clone is one nucleotide away. The J gene is TRBJ2-3, the V gene TRBV4-1, with 9 positions matching TRBD1. The CDR3 loop spans 17 amino acids. Germline values: CDR1 MGHRA, CDR2 YSYEKL. Here the CDR3 reads CASSDRAGQGITGTQYF. The DNA of the CDR3 is TGCGCCAGCAGCGATCGAGCGGGACAGGGAATCACAGGTACGCAGTATTTT.

Of note for this clonotype: An end of the junction does not agree with germline; a read error may underlie this. The chain uses TRBV7-9 and TRBJ1-1; unclear D gene. The CDR3 sequence is 13 residues long. Germline V gene data show CDR1 as SEHNR and CDR2 as FQNEAQ (reference sequence). CDR3 nucleotides: TGTGCCAGCAGCTTTTTAGTCGGAACTGAGGCTTTCTTT. This encodes CASSFLVGTEAFF.

V is TRBV20-1 and J is TRBJ2-1; D unclear. Trimming removed 0 bases from V and 8 bases from J, with 14 bases in between. The V gene's germline CDR1 is DFQATT and CDR2 SNEGSKA (reference sequence). CDR3 size: 14 residues. The CDR3 reads CSARDEVFAYEQFF. DNA for the CDR3: TGCAGTGCTAGAGACGAAGTTTTTGCCTATGAGCAGTTCTTC.

This clonotype was counted ten times or more. The chain carries TRBV20-1 and TRBJ2-2; D possibly uses TRBD1 or TRBD2 (5 bases each). Germline V gives CDR1 DFQATT, CDR2 SNEGSKA (reference sequence). The CDR3 length is 13 residues. Trimming left V 5 bases short and J 1 base short, with 8 bases between. The CDR3 loop reads CSARDGNTGELFF. DNA for the CDR3: TGCAGTGCTCGGGACGGGAACACCGGGGAGCTGTTTTTT.